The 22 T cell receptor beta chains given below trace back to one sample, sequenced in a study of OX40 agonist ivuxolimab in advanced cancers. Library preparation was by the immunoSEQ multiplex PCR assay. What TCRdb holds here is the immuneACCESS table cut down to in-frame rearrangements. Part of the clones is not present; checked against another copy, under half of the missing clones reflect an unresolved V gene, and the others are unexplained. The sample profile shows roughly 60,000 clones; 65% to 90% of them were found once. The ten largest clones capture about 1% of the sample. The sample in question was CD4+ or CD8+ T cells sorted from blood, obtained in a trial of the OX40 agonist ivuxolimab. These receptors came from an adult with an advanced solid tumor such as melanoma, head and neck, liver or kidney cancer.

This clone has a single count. The CDR3 spells CASSPGSHGELFF. The CDR3 DNA follows: TGTGCCAGCTCACCGGGGTCGCACGGGGAGCTGTTTTTT. The chain uses TRBV18 and TRBJ2-2; unclear D gene. The CDR3 sequence is 13 residues long. Per the germline V gene, CDR1 is KGHSH and CDR2 is LQKENI. Trimming removed 3 bases at V and 7 bases at J, with 9 bases between. The whole variable domain, remainder taken from reference TRBV18 and TRBJ2-2, is NAGVMQNPRHLVRRRGQEARLRCSPMKGHSHVYWYRQLPEEGLKFMVYLQKENIIDESGMPKERFSAEFPKEGPSILRIQQVVRGDSAAYFCASSPGSHGELFFGEGSRLTVL.

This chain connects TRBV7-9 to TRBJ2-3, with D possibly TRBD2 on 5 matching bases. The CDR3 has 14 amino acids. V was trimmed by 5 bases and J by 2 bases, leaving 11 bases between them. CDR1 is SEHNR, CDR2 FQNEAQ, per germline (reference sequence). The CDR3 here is CASSLWRATDTQYF. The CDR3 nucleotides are TGTGCCAGCAGCCTCTGGCGGGCCACAGATACGCAGTATTTT.

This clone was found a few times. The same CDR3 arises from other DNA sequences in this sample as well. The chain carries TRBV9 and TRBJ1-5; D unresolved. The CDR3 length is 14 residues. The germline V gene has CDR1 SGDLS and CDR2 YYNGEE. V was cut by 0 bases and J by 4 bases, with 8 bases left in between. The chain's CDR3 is CASSVEPGNQPQHF. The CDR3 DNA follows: TGTGCCAGCAGCGTAGAACCAGGTAATCAGCCCCAGCATTTT.

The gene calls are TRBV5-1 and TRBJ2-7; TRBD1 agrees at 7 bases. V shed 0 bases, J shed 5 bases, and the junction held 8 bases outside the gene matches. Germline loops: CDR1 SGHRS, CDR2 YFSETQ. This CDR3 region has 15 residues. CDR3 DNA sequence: TGCGCCAGCAGCTTGGATCCTACAGGGGCGGACGAGCAGTACTTC. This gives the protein CASSLDPTGADEQYF.

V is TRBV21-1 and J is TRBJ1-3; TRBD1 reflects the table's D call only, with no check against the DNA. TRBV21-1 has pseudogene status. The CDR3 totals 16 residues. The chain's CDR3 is CASGRQDGALGNTIYF. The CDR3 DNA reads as TGTGCCAGCGGTCGACAGGACGGGGCCTTAGGAAACACCATATATTTT.

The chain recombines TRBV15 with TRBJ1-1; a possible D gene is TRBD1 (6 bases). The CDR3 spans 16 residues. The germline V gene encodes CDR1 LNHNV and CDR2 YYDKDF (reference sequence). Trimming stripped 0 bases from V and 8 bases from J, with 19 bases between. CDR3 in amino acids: CATSREFWTDPLEAFF. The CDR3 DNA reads TGTGCCACCAGCAGAGAATTCTGGACAGACCCTCTCGAAGCTTTCTTT.

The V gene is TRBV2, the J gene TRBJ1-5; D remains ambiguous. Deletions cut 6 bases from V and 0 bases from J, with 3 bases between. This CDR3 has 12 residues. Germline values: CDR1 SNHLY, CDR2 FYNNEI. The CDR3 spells CASSDSNQPQHF. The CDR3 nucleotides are TGTGCCAGCAGCGATAGCAATCAGCCCCAGCATTTT.

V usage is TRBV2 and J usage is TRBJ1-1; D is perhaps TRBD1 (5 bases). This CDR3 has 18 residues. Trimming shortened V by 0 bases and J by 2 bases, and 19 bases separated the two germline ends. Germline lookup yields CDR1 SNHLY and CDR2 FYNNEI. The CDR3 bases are TGTGCCAGCAGTGAAGCGCTTCGACAGTCTACGGCTAACACTGAAGCTTTCTTT. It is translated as CASSEALRQSTANTEAFF. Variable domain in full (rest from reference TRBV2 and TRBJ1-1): EPEVTQTPSHQVTQMGQEVILRCVPISNHLYFYWYRQILGQKVEFLVSFYNNEISEKSEIFDDQFSVERPDGSNFTLKIRSTKLEDSAMYFCASSEALRQSTANTEAFFGQGTRLTVV.

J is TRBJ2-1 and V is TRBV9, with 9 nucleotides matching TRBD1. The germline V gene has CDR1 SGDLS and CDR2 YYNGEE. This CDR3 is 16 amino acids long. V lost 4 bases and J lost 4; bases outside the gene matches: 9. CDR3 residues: CASSSQPGQGYNEQFF. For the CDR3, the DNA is TGTGCCAGCAGCTCCCAACCGGGACAGGGTTACAATGAGCAGTTCTTC. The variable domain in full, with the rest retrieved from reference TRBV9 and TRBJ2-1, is DSGVTQTPKHLITATGQRVTLRCSPRSGDLSVYWYQQSLDQGLQFLIQYYNGEERAKGNILERFSAQQFPDLHSELNLSSLELGDSALYFCASSSQPGQGYNEQFFGPGTRLTVL.

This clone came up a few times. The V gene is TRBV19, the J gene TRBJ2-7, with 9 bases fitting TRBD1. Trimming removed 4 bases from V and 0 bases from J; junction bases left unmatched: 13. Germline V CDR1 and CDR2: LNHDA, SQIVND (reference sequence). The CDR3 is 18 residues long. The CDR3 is CASSKTGQGKTNSYEQYF. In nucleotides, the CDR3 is TGTGCCAGTAGTAAAACGGGACAGGGAAAGACAAACTCCTACGAGCAGTACTTC.

CDR3 residues: CASSLESSNEQFF. The CDR3 coding sequence is TGTGCCAGCAGCTTAGAGTCCAGCAATGAGCAGTTCTTC. This chain links TRBV11-3 with TRBJ2-1; no clear D gene. There are 13 residues in the CDR3. The V gene lost 0 bases and the J gene lost 6 bases, with 6 bases spanning the gap. Per the germline V gene, CDR1 is SGHNT and CDR2 is YENEEA.

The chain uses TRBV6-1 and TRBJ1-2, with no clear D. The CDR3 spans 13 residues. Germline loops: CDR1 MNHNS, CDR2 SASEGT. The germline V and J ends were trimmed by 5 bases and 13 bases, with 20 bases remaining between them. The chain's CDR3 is CASSLSRAGTITF. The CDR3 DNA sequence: TGTGCCAGCAGTCTTAGTCGGGCAGGTACGATCACCTTC.

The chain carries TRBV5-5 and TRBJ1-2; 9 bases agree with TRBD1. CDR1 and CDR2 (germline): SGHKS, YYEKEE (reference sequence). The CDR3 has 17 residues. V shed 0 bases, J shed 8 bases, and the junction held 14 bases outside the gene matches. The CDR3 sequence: CASSLDFLETGGEGYTF. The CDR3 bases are TGTGCCAGCAGCTTGGATTTCCTCGAAACAGGGGGCGAAGGCTACACCTTC.

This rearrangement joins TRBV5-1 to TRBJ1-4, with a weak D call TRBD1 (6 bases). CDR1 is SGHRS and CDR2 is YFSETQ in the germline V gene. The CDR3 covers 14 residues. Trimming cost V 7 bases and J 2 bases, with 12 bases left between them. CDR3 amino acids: CASSLGGTNEKLFF. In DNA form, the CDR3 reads TGCGCCAGCTCCCTAGGGGGTACTAATGAAAAACTGTTTTTT.

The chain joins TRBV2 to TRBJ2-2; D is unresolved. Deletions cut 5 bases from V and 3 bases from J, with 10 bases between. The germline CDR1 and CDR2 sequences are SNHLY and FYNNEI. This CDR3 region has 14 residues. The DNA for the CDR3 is TGTGCCAGCAGTATAAAGACTGACACCGGGGAGCTGTTTTTT. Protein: CASSIKTDTGELFF.

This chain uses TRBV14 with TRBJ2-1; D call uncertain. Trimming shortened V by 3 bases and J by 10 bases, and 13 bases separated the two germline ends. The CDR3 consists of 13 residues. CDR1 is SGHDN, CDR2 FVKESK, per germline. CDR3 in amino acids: CASSQDFDHEQFF. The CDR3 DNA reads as TGTGCCAGCAGCCAGGATTTCGACCACGAGCAGTTCTTC.

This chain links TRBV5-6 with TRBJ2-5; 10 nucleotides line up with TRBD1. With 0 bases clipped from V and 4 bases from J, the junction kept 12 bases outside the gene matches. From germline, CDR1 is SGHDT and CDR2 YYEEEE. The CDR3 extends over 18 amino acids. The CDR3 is CASSLATGGRRSGETQYF. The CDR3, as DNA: TGTGCCAGCAGCTTGGCGACAGGGGGCAGGAGATCGGGAGAGACCCAGTACTTC.

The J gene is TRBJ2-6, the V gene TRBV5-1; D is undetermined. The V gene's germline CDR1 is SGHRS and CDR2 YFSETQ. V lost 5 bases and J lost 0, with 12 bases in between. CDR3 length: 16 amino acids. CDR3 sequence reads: CASSYVSPSGANVLTF. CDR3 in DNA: TGCGCCAGCAGTTACGTCAGTCCCTCTGGGGCCAACGTCCTGACTTTC.

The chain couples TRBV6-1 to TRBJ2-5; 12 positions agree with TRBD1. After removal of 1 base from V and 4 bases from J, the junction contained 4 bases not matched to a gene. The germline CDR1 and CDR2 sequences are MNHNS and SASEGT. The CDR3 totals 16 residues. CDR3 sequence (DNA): TGTGCCAGCAGTGAAGGTTGGGACAGGGGGCGAGAGACCCAGTACTTC. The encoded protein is CASSEGWDRGRETQYF.

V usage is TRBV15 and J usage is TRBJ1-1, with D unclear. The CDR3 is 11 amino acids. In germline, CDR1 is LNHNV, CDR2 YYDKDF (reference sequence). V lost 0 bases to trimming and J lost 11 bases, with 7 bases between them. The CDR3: CATSRDAGAFF. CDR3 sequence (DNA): TGTGCCACCAGCAGAGATGCCGGGGCTTTCTTT.

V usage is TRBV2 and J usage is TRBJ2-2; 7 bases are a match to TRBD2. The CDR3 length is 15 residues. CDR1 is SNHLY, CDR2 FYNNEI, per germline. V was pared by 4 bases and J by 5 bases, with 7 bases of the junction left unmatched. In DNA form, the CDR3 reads TGTGCCAGCAGTGTGGGGAGGGTGGGGACCGGGGAGCTGTTTTTT. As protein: CASSVGRVGTGELFF.

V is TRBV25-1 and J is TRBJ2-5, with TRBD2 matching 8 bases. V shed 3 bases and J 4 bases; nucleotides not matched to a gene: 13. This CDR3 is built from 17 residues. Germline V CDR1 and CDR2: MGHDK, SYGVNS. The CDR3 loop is CASSDSVAGSYGETQYF. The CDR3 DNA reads TGTGCCAGCAGTGATTCGGTAGCGGGGTCGTATGGAGAGACCCAGTACTTC.